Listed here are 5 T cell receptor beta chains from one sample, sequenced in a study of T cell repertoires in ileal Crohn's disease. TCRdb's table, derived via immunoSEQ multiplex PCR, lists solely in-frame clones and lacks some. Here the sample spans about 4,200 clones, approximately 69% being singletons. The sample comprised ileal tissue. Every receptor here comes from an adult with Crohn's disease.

The CDR3 nucleotides are TGTGCCAGCAGCTTAGTTGAGGGATACACCGGGGAGCTGTTTTTT. Translating gives CASSLVEGYTGELFF. V gene TRBV11-1 combines with J gene TRBJ2-2; D might be TRBD2 (5 bases). V lost 1 base and J lost 3, with 9 bases in between. The CDR3 loop spans 15 amino acids. The germline gives CDR1 SGHAT, CDR2 FQDESV (reference sequence).

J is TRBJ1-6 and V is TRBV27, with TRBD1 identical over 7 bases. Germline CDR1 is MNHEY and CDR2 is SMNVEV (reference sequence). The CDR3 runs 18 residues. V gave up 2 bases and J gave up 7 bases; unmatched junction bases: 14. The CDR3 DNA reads TGTGCCAGCAGTTTAAGGGGAAACAGGGGAGAGCCAAATTCACCCCTCCACTTT. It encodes CASSLRGNRGEPNSPLHF.

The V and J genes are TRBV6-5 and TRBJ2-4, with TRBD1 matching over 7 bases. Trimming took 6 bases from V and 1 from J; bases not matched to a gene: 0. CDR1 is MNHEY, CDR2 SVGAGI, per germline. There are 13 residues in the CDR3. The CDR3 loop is CASRDRAKNIQYF. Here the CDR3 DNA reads TGTGCCAGCAGGGACAGGGCCAAAAACATTCAGTACTTC.

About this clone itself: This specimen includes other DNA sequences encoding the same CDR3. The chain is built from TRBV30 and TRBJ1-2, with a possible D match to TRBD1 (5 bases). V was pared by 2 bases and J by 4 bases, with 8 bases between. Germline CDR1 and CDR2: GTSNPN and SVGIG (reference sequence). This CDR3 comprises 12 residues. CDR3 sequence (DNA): TGTGCCTGGAGTCTCGGGGGCTATGGCTACACCTTC. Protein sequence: CAWSLGGYGYTF.

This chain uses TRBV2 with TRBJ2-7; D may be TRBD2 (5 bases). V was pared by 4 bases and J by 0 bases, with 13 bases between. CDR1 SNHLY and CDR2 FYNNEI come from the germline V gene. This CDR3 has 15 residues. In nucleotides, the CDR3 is TGTGCCAGCAGTGGCGGGTGGCGGGTCTCCTACGAGCAGTACTTC. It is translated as CASSGGWRVSYEQYF.